What follows describes a single TCR beta chain. Its matching antigen is unknown. This is likely a read error, given that the CDR3 carries no conserved phenylalanine or tryptophan at its end. The CDR3 is 15 amino acids. Germline CDR1 reads SGHNT; CDR2 reads YENEEA. Trimming took 1 base from V and 5 from J, leaving 15 bases between them. Three rounds of nested PCR, following a modified ARM-PCR protocol, produced the TCRbeta library. TCRdb independently ran MiXCR on the multiplex PCR reads; one entry per CDR3 protein. The sample records 90,000 to 120,000 distinct CDR3 sequences, approximately 65% being singletons. No cell sorting was done before RNA was extracted from the tissue. The normal lung tissue was taken more than 3 cm from the tumor edge. This entry belongs to a study of tumor and adjacent non-tumor tissue in lung cancer. Study-wide points: Tumor tissue had significantly higher TCR diversity than normal lung. Normal lung showed higher cumulative top 100 clone frequency than tumor. Patients with more diverse tumor TCRs had worse survival.

The sequencing sample was made of distant non-tumor lung tissue. The TCR was taken from a man aged 25 to 45 with non-small cell lung cancer. The V gene is TRBV11-3, the J gene TRBJ2-7; D gene uncertain. CDR3: CASSLGRGELDEQYL. The CDR3 nucleotides are TGTGCCAGCAGCTTAGGTCGCGGAGAACTCGACGAGCAGTACCTC.